Presented here are 18 T cell receptor beta chains from one specimen sequenced in a study of spatial heterogeneity in lung cancer. Study-level findings and limits: Counts that tracked tumor mutation counts were those of expanded intratumoral alpha and beta TCRs.

TCRdb re-called the 5' RACE reads with MiXCR, one entry per CDR3 protein. The data contain more than 25,000 distinct CDR3 sequences, around 7.5% of them singletons. These receptors have no identified antigens. Specified time point: sample taken at primary tumor resection. This material consisted of lung tumor tissue, taken at surgery. All receptors derive from a male donor with early-stage non-small cell lung cancer.

Many counts were recorded for this clonotype. This CDR3 is CASSLGLAVYNEQFF. For the CDR3, the DNA is TGTGCCAGCAGCTTAGGGCTAGCGGTATACAATGAGCAGTTCTTC. The chain joins TRBV5-6 to TRBJ2-1; 7 nucleotides agree with TRBD2. The CDR3 has 15 amino acids. The germline CDR1 and CDR2 sequences are SGHDT and YYEEEE. J was trimmed by 4 bases and V by 2 bases; bases with no gene match: 6.

In its sample, this clonotype was seen many times. This sequence joins TRBV7-2 and TRBJ1-1; the D is unclear. Trimming took 0 bases from V and 6 from J, leaving 8 bases between them. The germline CDR1 and CDR2 sequences are SGHTA and FQGNSA. The CDR3 contains 13 residues. The CDR3 loop is CASSLALWAEAFF. The CDR3 coding sequence is TGTGCCAGCAGCTTAGCGCTGTGGGCTGAAGCTTTCTTT.

The chain couples TRBV7-2 to TRBJ2-1, with D uncertain. The V gene lost 4 bases and the J gene lost 8 bases, with 12 bases spanning the gap. The CDR3 is 13 amino acids. CDR1 is SGHTA and CDR2 is FQGNSA in the germline V gene. The CDR3 DNA is TGTGCCAGCAGCTACCAAGGTGAAGATGAGCAGTTCTTC. Its protein is CASSYQGEDEQFF.

This clonotype was recorded many times. V and J are TRBV12-3 or TRBV12-4 and TRBJ1-5; possibly TRBD1 for D (6 bases). CDR3 length equals 14 residues. Trimming stripped 3 bases from V and 7 bases from J, with 13 bases between. The CDR3: CASSFAGGGQPQHF. The DNA for the CDR3 is TGTGCCAGCAGTTTCGCGGGGGGCGGACAGCCCCAGCATTTT.

The chain carries TRBV5-1 and TRBJ1-4; D remains unclear. The CDR3 is 13 amino acids. Trimming removed 5 bases at V and 0 bases at J, with 5 bases between. The germline V gene has CDR1 SGHRS and CDR2 YFSETQ. The CDR3 sequence is CASRETTNEKLFF. The CDR3 nucleotides are TGCGCCAGCAGGGAGACAACTAATGAAAAACTGTTTTTT.

The V call is TRBV11-2, the J call TRBJ2-1; 9 nucleotides line up with TRBD1. Losses at the gene ends were 2 bases for V and 7 bases for J; bases not matched to a gene: 6. There are 15 residues in the CDR3. CDR1 and CDR2 (germline): SGHAT, FQNNGV. CDR3 protein: CASSLLWTGVNEQFF. The CDR3 nucleotides read TGTGCCAGCAGCTTATTGTGGACAGGGGTAAATGAGCAGTTCTTC.

This clonotype was picked up a small number of times. The chain links TRBV5-1 to TRBJ1-2, with TRBD1 as a possible D gene (6 bases). The germline gives CDR1 SGHRS, CDR2 YFSETQ. V lost 4 bases to trimming and J lost 5 bases, with 21 bases between them. The CDR3 runs to 16 residues. The CDR3 bases are TGCGCCAGCAGCCAAACGACAGGCGCCGCCCAATATGGCTACACCTTC. Encoded protein: CASSQTTGAAQYGYTF. Drawing the rest from reference TRBV5-1 and TRBJ1-2, the complete variable domain is KAGVTQTPRYLIKTRGQQVTLSCSPISGHRSVSWYQQTPGQGLQFLFEYFSETQRNKGNFPGRFSGRQFSNSRSEMNVSTLELGDSALYLCASSQTTGAAQYGYTFGSGTRLTVV.

This clonotype was counted only a few times. The V gene is TRBV25-1, the J gene TRBJ2-3; D gene unclear. CDR1 is MGHDK and CDR2 is SYGVNS in the germline V gene. CDR3 length: 14 residues. Trimming took off 1 base at V and 5 bases at J, with 10 bases between the two ends. The CDR3 is CASSEWVAGDTQYF. The CDR3, as DNA: TGTGCCAGCAGTGAATGGGTGGCTGGAGATACGCAGTATTTT.

V gene TRBV6-5 combines with J gene TRBJ1-2; D is ambiguous. CDR1 and CDR2 from the germline V gene are MNHEY and SVGAGI. V was pared by 8 bases and J by 2 bases, with 9 bases between. This CDR3 is built from 12 residues. CDR3 coding DNA: TGTGCCAGCTATCGGGTGAACTATGGCTACACCTTC. Protein sequence: CASYRVNYGYTF.

This clonotype has a handful of counts. The gene calls are TRBV7-2 and TRBJ2-5; possible D gene TRBD2, 6 bases. The CDR3 runs to 15 residues. Trimming removed 0 bases at V and 2 bases at J, with 10 bases between. CDR1 SGHTA and CDR2 FQGNSA come from the germline V gene. CDR3 DNA: TGTGCCAGCAGCTTAGCGATGACTAGGCAAGAGACCCAGTACTTC. Translation: CASSLAMTRQETQYF.

This clonotype was seen only a few times. V gene TRBV21-1 combines with J gene TRBJ1-5. TRBV21-1 is recorded as a pseudogene. This CDR3 has 17 residues. CDR3 loop: CASSKFGTVDSNQPQHF. The CDR3 DNA reads TGTGCCAGCAGCAAATTCGGTACGGTTGATAGCAATCAGCCCCAGCATTTT.

This clonotype has at least ten counts. The gene calls are TRBV9 and TRBJ1-1, with a possible D match to TRBD1 (5 bases). V lost 8 bases to trimming and J lost 1 base, with 12 bases between them. Looked up from germline, CDR1 is SGDLS and CDR2 is YYNGEE. The CDR3 contains 13 residues. The CDR3 reads CARVTTANTEAFF. As DNA, the CDR3 is TGTGCCAGAGTTACGACAGCGAACACTGAAGCTTTCTTT.

V and J are TRBV9 and TRBJ1-6, with 7 bases that match TRBD1. Germline V gene sequence: CDR1 SGDLS, CDR2 YYNGEE. V trimming: 4 bases; J trimming: 7 bases; junction bases outside the gene matches: 5. This CDR3 is 14 amino acids long. The CDR3 reads CASSFGTVNSPLHF. CDR3 sequence (DNA): TGTGCCAGCAGCTTTGGGACAGTGAATTCACCCCTCCACTTT.

This clonotype was observed many times. The chain employs TRBV20-1 and TRBJ1-2; D gene ambiguous. This CDR3 spans 13 amino acids. V lost 0 bases and J lost 7, with 12 bases in between. In germline, CDR1 is DFQATT, CDR2 SNEGSKA (reference sequence). This CDR3 reads CSARDLTLFGYTF. Here the CDR3 DNA reads TGCAGTGCTAGAGATCTAACACTTTTTGGCTACACCTTC.

The sample holds many counts of this clonotype. The gene calls are TRBV6-2 or TRBV6-3 and TRBJ2-5; maybe TRBD2 (5 bases). The CDR3 is 14 residues long. The ends were cut back, 5 bases at V and 0 bases at J, with 10 bases in the middle. Germline CDR1 is MNHEY and CDR2 is SVGEGT. This chain's CDR3 is CASSTYGNQETQYF. The CDR3 DNA follows: TGTGCCAGCAGTACGTACGGGAACCAAGAGACCCAGTACTTC.

This clonotype has at least ten counts. The chain recombines TRBV4-2 with TRBJ2-7; D unresolved. V lost 0 bases and J lost 2, with 11 bases in between. This CDR3 is built from 15 residues. CDR1 is LGHNA, CDR2 YNFKEQ, per germline. The CDR3 coding sequence is TGTGCCAGCAGCCAAGATCGTACCCACCCCTACGAGCAGTACTTC. It encodes CASSQDRTHPYEQYF.

V gene TRBV20-1 combines with J gene TRBJ2-5; D gene uncertain. This CDR3 has 12 residues. Germline V gene lookup returns CDR1 DFQATT and CDR2 SNEGSKA (reference sequence). V dropped 0 bases and J dropped 7 bases, with 9 bases sitting between them. CDR3 in DNA: TGCAGTGCTAGAGATGGACCCGGGACCCAGTACTTC. Amino acids: CSARDGPGTQYF.

This clonotype was recorded a few times. The CDR3 region has the DNA TGTGCCAGCATTCACTCGAACACCGGGGAGCTGTTTTTT. Amino acid sequence: CASIHSNTGELFF. The chain carries TRBV27 and TRBJ2-2; D unresolved. Germline values: CDR1 MNHEY, CDR2 SMNVEV (reference sequence). Trimming shortened V by 7 bases and J by 0 bases, and 6 bases separated the two germline ends. The CDR3 is 13 amino acids.